Listed below are T cell receptor beta chains from one sample, sequenced in a study of cytomegalovirus exposure and HLA in healthy donors. The table came from immunoSEQ multiplex PCR; TCRdb's copy has only in-frame clones and leaves some out. The sample spans 60,000 to 65,000 clones; the ten largest clones claim 4% to 5.5%. Sequences were obtained from PBMCs. The receptors derive from a young man in good health and CMV-seropositive. CDR3s include the opening cysteine and the closing phenylalanine or tryptophan. The D gene is left open where the match is weak.

V gene	D gene	J gene	CDR3 protein	CDR3 DNA
TRBV15	.	TRBJ1-1	CATSTGWGRMNTEAFF	TGTGCCACCAGCACCGGTTGGGGCAGGATGAACACTGAAGCTTTCTTT
TRBV6-5	.	TRBJ2-7	CASSYGAASDEQYF	TGTGCCAGCAGTTATGGGGCTGCCTCTGACGAGCAGTACTTC
TRBV10-3	TRBD2	TRBJ2-5	CATTSGTGETQYF	TGTGCCACAACTAGCGGGACAGGAGAGACCCAGTACTTC
TRBV9	.	TRBJ1-5	CASSVNIGDPPHF	TGTGCCAGCAGCGTGAACATCGGGGATCCCCCGCATTTT
TRBV2	.	TRBJ1-6	CASRQTENGNSPLHF	TGTGCCAGCAGGCAGACAGAAAATGGAAATTCACCCCTACACTTT
TRBV30	TRBD1	TRBJ1-4	CAWDAQGANEKLFF	TGTGCCTGGGACGCCCAGGGGGCTAATGAAAAACTGTTTTTT
TRBV6-6	.	TRBJ2-7	CASSLTVDEQYF	TGTGCCAGCAGCCTTACGGTCGACGAGCAGTACTTC
TRBV9	TRBD2	TRBJ2-7	CASSETSGGNEQYF	TGTGCCAGCAGCGAAACTAGCGGGGGAAACGAGCAGTACTTC
TRBV27	.	TRBJ2-1	CASSLVARAFEQFF	TGTGCCAGCAGTTTAGTTGCCCGCGCGTTTGAGCAGTTCTTC
TRBV6-1	TRBD2	TRBJ2-5	CANGREGVKTQYF	TGTGCCAACGGACGGGAGGGTGTAAAGACCCAGTACTTC
TRBV7-3	TRBD2	TRBJ2-5	CASSPTGTRYETQYF	TGTGCCAGCAGCCCAACAGGGACTAGATACGAGACCCAGTACTTC
TRBV30	TRBD1	TRBJ1-1	CAWSGIRGATEAFF	TGTGCCTGGAGCGGCATCAGGGGGGCCACTGAAGCTTTCTTT
TRBV5-1	.	TRBJ2-1	CASSPNNEQFF	TGCGCCAGCAGCCCAAACAATGAGCAGTTCTTC
TRBV28	.	TRBJ1-3	CASSEQGFGNTIYF	TGTGCCAGCAGTGAACAGGGTTTTGGAAACACCATATATTTT
TRBV6-5	.	TRBJ2-7	CASSYTVAYEQYF	TGTGCCAGCAGTTACACGGTGGCCTACGAGCAGTACTTC
TRBV5-1	TRBD1	TRBJ2-7	CASSYRGPYEQYF	TGCGCCAGCAGCTACAGGGGGCCCTACGAGCAGTACTTC
TRBV7-9	.	TRBJ2-2	CASSLDPRVRTGELFF	TGTGCCAGCAGCTTAGACCCCAGGGTTCGCACCGGGGAGCTGTTTTTT
TRBV4-1	.	TRBJ2-7	CASSTSGGLYEQYF	TGCGCCAGCAGCACCTCCGGCGGACTCTACGAGCAGTACTTC
TRBV19	TRBD2	TRBJ2-3	CASTPIAAGVTDTQYF	TGTGCCAGTACCCCCATTGCAGCGGGAGTTACAGATACGCAGTATTTT
TRBV4-1	.	TRBJ2-7	CASSQDRASYEQYF	TGCGCCAGCAGCCAAGACAGGGCCTCCTACGAGCAGTACTTC
TRBV19	TRBD1	TRBJ2-2	CASSLSGTGVAGELFF	TGTGCCAGTAGTTTATCCGGGACAGGGGTTGCCGGGGAGCTGTTTTTT
TRBV18	.	TRBJ2-7	CASSPPEGTGEQYF	TGTGCCAGCTCACCACCAGAGGGTACAGGGGAGCAGTACTTC
TRBV11-1	.	TRBJ2-3	CASSQKRLADKQYF	TGTGCCAGCAGCCAGAAGCGGCTTGCAGATAAGCAGTATTTT
TRBV5-1	TRBD1	TRBJ1-5	CASSPTGQGQQPQHF	TGCGCCAGCAGCCCGACCGGACAGGGACAACAGCCCCAGCATTTT
TRBV6-5	TRBD1	TRBJ1-5	CASRDREGQPQHF	TGTGCCAGCAGGGACAGGGAGGGCCAGCCCCAGCATTTT
TRBV19	.	TRBJ2-2	CASRGYITGELFF	TGTGCCAGCAGGGGATACATTACCGGGGAGCTGTTTTTT
TRBV29-1	.	TRBJ1-3	CSVGGRGGYGNTIYF	TGCAGCGTGGGTGGACGGGGAGGGTATGGAAACACCATATATTTT